The rows below give T cell receptor beta chains drawn from one sample of a study of blood T cell repertoires in COVID-19. The table came from immunoSEQ multiplex PCR; TCRdb's copy has only in-frame clones and leaves some out. The data contain approximately 180,000 clones, approximately 87% of them singletons. The sequenced sample consisted of peripheral blood. The origin of the receptors is a person aged 65 to 85 with COVID-19, enrolled during active disease. The CDR3 runs from the conserved cysteine through the conserved F or W. D genes are given only for firm matches. Not every row has a clone size; where given, it reads once, few, many or a size class.

clone size,V gene,J gene,D gene,CDR3 DNA,CDR3 protein
-,TRBV28,TRBJ1-2,-,TGTGCCAGCAGGGCAGGACAGTTGATCGATGGCTACACCTTC,CASRAGQLIDGYTF
-,TRBV6-2/TRBV6-3,TRBJ2-7,TRBD2,TGTGCCAGTAGTCACCCCCTAGCGGGAAGAACCTACGAGCAGTACTTC,CASSHPLAGRTYEQYF
few,TRBV27,TRBJ1-2,-,TGTGCCAGCAGTTTTTTGTCTTCCTATGGCTACACCTTC,CASSFLSSYGYTF
-,TRBV28,TRBJ1-6,-,TGTGCCAGCAGTTTAACCCAACTAGGGTCAAAATCCTATAATTCACCCCTCCACTTT,CASSLTQLGSKSYNSPLHF
few,TRBV18,TRBJ2-7,TRBD1,TGTGCCAGCTCACCGCTACGGAGGACAGGGGCCTACGAGCAGTACTTC,CASSPLRRTGAYEQYF
-,TRBV9,TRBJ2-2,-,TGTGCCAGCAGCGTCTCTAGCCCCGGGGAGCTGTTTTTT,CASSVSSPGELFF
-,TRBV28,TRBJ2-5,TRBD1,TGTGCCAGCAGCCGGGGGACAGGGGGTTTGGAGACCCAGTACTTC,CASSRGTGGLETQYF
-,TRBV7-2,TRBJ2-1,-,TGTGCCAGCAGCTTAGGGCCTCCAAAGCAGTTCTTC,CASSLGPPKQFF
-,TRBV7-9,TRBJ1-1,-,TGTGCCAGCAGCTCCCAGAACGCCAACCTGAACACTGAAGCTTTCTTT,CASSSQNANLNTEAFF
-,TRBV7-6,TRBJ1-4,TRBD1,TGTGCCAGCAGCTTAATTCCGGGACAGGGCTGGAAAGAAAAACTGTTTTTT,CASSLIPGQGWKEKLFF
-,TRBV25-1,TRBJ2-2,-,TGTGCCAGCAAAGGGGCCGCTAACACCGGGGAGCTGTTTTTT,CASKGAANTGELFF
-,TRBV19,TRBJ1-2,TRBD1,TGTGCCAGTAGGCCAACAGGGGACTATGGCTACACCTTC,CASRPTGDYGYTF
-,TRBV3-1/TRBV3-2,TRBJ1-5,-,TGTGCCAGCAGCAGGAACGCCGCCGGGGTCGGCAATCAGCCCCAGCATTTT,CASSRNAAGVGNQPQHF
-,TRBV28,TRBJ1-2,-,TGTGCCAGCAGGCCAGATTTGGCGGGACGGAGGACCTGGGGCTACACCTTC,CASRPDLAGRRTWGYTF
few,TRBV19,TRBJ2-1,-,TGTGCCAGTAGTATCTCGGGACTTCGGGAGCAGTTCTTC,CASSISGLREQFF
few,TRBV27,TRBJ2-6,-,TGTGCCAGCAGTCTCTTTCCAACAGGGTCTGGGGCCAACGTCCTGACTTTC,CASSLFPTGSGANVLTF
-,TRBV6-1,TRBJ2-2,TRBD1,TGTGCCAGCAGTGGAAGAGCCGACAGGGGGATTAACACCGGGGAGCTGTTTTTT,CASSGRADRGINTGELFF
-,TRBV6-2/TRBV6-3,TRBJ2-1,TRBD1,TGTGCCAGCAGTCGTCCAAGGGGGCCCTACAATGAGCAGTTCTTC,CASSRPRGPYNEQFF
few,TRBV23-1,TRBJ1-2,-,TGCGCCAGCACCCCCAGGGTTTCGCGGGGCTACACCTTC,CASTPRVSRGYTF
-,TRBV2,TRBJ2-1,TRBD2,TGTGCCAGCAGTGCACCGGGACTAGCGTTATCTTTCGATGAGCAGTTCTTC,CASSAPGLALSFDEQFF
-,TRBV14,TRBJ2-7,TRBD1,TGTGCCAGCAGCCAAGGACAGGGGCGGTCCTACGAGCAGTACTTC,CASSQGQGRSYEQYF
-,TRBV6-5,TRBJ1-1,TRBD1,TGTGCCAGCAGACCTCCGACAGGGACCCACGCTGAAGCTTTCTTT,CASRPPTGTHAEAFF
once,TRBV7-2,TRBJ2-7,-,TGTGCCAGCAGCACAACCCAGGGTGGTCTCTCCTACGAGCAGTACTTC,CASSTTQGGLSYEQYF
-,TRBV5-1,TRBJ2-1,-,TGCGCCAGCAGCTTGGGTTTAGCCTCCTACAATGAGCAGTTCTTC,CASSLGLASYNEQFF
-,TRBV9,TRBJ2-1,TRBD2,TGTGCCAGCAGCAGAAGCGGGAGCATAGGCAATGAGCAGTTCTTC,CASSRSGSIGNEQFF
-,TRBV18,TRBJ1-5,-,TGTGCCAGCTCCCAGCAGGGCGACGGCAATCAGCCCCAGCATTTT,CASSQQGDGNQPQHF
-,TRBV4-1,TRBJ1-2,-,TGCGCCAGCAGCCAAGATATGCCACTCGGGACACAATTCGCCCGTGGCTACACCTTC,CASSQDMPLGTQFARGYTF
-,TRBV14,TRBJ2-3,-,TGTGCCAGCAGCCAAGATCTTGCAGCGGCGCTGAACACAGATACGCAGTATTTT,CASSQDLAAALNTDTQYF
-,TRBV5-4,TRBJ2-3,TRBD1,TGTGCCAGCAGCCTGGGACAGGGGTTGGGAGATACGCAGTATTTT,CASSLGQGLGDTQYF
-,TRBV21-1,TRBJ2-3,-,TGTGCCAGCACCCCAACGGGTCTGGACACCCGCACAGATACGCAGTATTTT,CASTPTGLDTRTDTQYF
-,TRBV7-2,TRBJ2-1,-,TGTGCCAGTACAAAAAGAGAACGGGGAGTTGAGCAGTTCTTC,CASTKRERGVEQFF
-,TRBV6-1,TRBJ2-3,TRBD2,TGTGCCAGCAGTGAAGTAGCGGGAGAAACAGATACGCAGTATTTT,CASSEVAGETDTQYF
-,TRBV6-5,TRBJ1-2,-,TGTGCCAGCAGTTACCTCGCCGGGGGTGGCGGCTACACCTTC,CASSYLAGGGGYTF
-,TRBV6-5,TRBJ1-5,-,TGTGCCAGCAGCCCGAGTAGAGGGCAGCCCCAGCATTTT,CASSPSRGQPQHF
-,TRBV7-9,TRBJ2-5,TRBD1,TGTGCCAGCAGCTCACCACCGGGACAGGGAGACGAGACCCAGTACTTC,CASSSPPGQGDETQYF
-,TRBV6-5,TRBJ1-5,TRBD1,TGTGCCAGCAGTTCCGAGACAGGGCGAAATCAGCCCCAGCATTTT,CASSSETGRNQPQHF
-,TRBV14,TRBJ2-1,-,TGTGCCAGCAGCCAAGTAGGGGGGGCCTTCTATGAGCAGTTCTTC,CASSQVGGAFYEQFF
few,TRBV28,TRBJ2-7,TRBD1,TGTGCCAGCAGCTATCAAGCCCGAGGGACAGGGAGGGAGCAGTACTTC,CASSYQARGTGREQYF
-,TRBV6-2/TRBV6-3,TRBJ1-4,TRBD1,TGTGCCAGCAGTTACTCGAGGGGACAGGGGAGATTGGATGAAAAACTGTTTTTT,CASSYSRGQGRLDEKLFF
once,TRBV19,TRBJ2-6,TRBD1,TGTGCCAGTAGTTTCACAGGGGCCCGGACAACTGGGGCCAACGTCCTGACTTTC,CASSFTGARTTGANVLTF
-,TRBV7-3,TRBJ1-1,-,TGTGCCAGCAGCCGTACAGTGAACACTGAAGCTTTCTTT,CASSRTVNTEAFF
-,TRBV3-1/TRBV3-2,TRBJ2-7,-,TGTGCCAGCAGCCAACAGCGAACGTACGAGCAGTACTTC,CASSQQRTYEQYF
-,TRBV7-3,TRBJ1-2,-,-,CASSEWGQGAARTF